This T cell receptor (beta chain) was found in a study of blood T cells in healthy people across ages. Together with a sample-barcoded 5' primer, a J-beta primer mix was included in a second PCR lasting 7 to 11 cycles. TCRdb itself ran the 5' RACE reads through MiXCR, one entry per CDR3 protein. The sample comprises more than 900,000 distinct CDR3 sequences, around 27% of which are singletons, and around 0.75% rests with the top ten. The study drew donors from healthy Caucasian individuals in Russia aged roughly 6 to 90. Every donor provided 7.5 to 10 milliliters of peripheral blood. CDR1 is SGHDN, CDR2 FVKESK, per germline. The CDR3 is made up of 14 amino acids. V was pared by 6 bases and J by 3 bases, with 14 bases between. These data also formed part of another study, on T cells of mothers and their children. This second report adds: Mothers and children who were related shared slightly more overlap than unrelated pairs, but not significantly more.

The receptor was derived from a girl aged 2 to 9 in good health. The chain links TRBV14 to TRBJ1-1, with no clear D. The material sequenced was blood. The CDR3 is CASRPPRVYTEAFF. The CDR3 nucleotides are TGTGCCAGCAGACCGCCTCGGGTGTACACTGAAGCTTTCTTT. Based on the CDR3 plus reference TRBV14 and TRBJ1-1, the full variable domain is EAGVTQFPSHSVIEKGQTVTLRCDPISGHDNLYWYRRVMGKEIKFLLHFVKESKQDESGMPNNRFLAERTGGTYSTLKVQPAELEDSGVYFCASRPPRVYTEAFFGQGTRLTVV.